Below are 27 T cell receptor beta chains sequenced from a single sample in a study of cytomegalovirus exposure and HLA in healthy donors (dated by TCRdb to about 2017). Libraries came from the immunoSEQ multiplex PCR assay. A mixture of 60 forward primers for TCR Vbeta segments and 13 reverse primers for TCR Jbeta segments was used in the multiplex PCR. This immuneACCESS table, as held by TCRdb, lists in-frame sequences with V and J called but not all clones. Of the missing ones, under half trace to an unresolved V gene in checked studies; the others have no known cause. This sample holds around 94,000 clones; approximately 78% were observed only once. The ten most abundant clones make up 4.6% of the sample. Specimen: PBMCs. These receptors came from a woman aged 40 to 49 in good health and CMV-seropositive.

This clone came up a few times. V is TRBV19 and J is TRBJ1-5; TRBD1 is a possible D gene (5 bases). The CDR3 has 14 residues. Germline V lookup: CDR1 LNHDA, CDR2 SQIVND (reference sequence). V was pared by 5 bases and J by 1 base, with 9 bases between. CDR3 DNA sequence: TGTGCCAGTAGTTTCCGACAGAGCAATCAGCCCCAGCATTTT. It encodes CASSFRQSNQPQHF.

The chain recombines TRBV11-2 with TRBJ2-7; TRBD1 matches 9 bases. The junction had 10 bases not matched to a gene; V was cut back by 5 bases and J by 5 bases. In germline, CDR1 is SGHAT, CDR2 FQNNGV. The CDR3 is made up of 15 amino acids. The chain's CDR3 is CASSRGTGNSDEQYF. In nucleotides, the CDR3 is TGTGCCAGCAGCCGCGGGACAGGGAATTCCGACGAGCAGTACTTC.

This chain uses TRBV21-1 with TRBJ2-7; TRBD2 is the table's D call, not checked against the DNA. TRBV21-1 is deemed a pseudogene. The CDR3 runs to 15 residues. For the CDR3, the DNA is TGTGCCAGCAGCCCCAGCGGGATTTGCTCCTACGAGCAGTACTTC. This sequence encodes CASSPSGICSYEQYF.

This clone was seen a few times. The chain carries TRBV10-3 and TRBJ1-1, with 11 bases matching TRBD1. V trimming: 6 bases; J trimming: 2 bases; junction bases outside the gene matches: 8. Germline values: CDR1 ENHRY, CDR2 SYGVKD. The CDR3 has 16 amino acids. CDR3 amino acids: CAIRVGQGAGNTEAFF. The CDR3 coding sequence is TGTGCCATCAGAGTCGGACAGGGGGCGGGCAACACTGAAGCTTTCTTT.

This clone showed up just a few times. CDR3 nucleotide sequence: TGTGCCAGCAGCTTAAACGGAGCGACTAGCACAGATACGCAGTATTTT. This translates into CASSLNGATSTDTQYF. This chain links TRBV7-3 with TRBJ2-3, with D unresolved. Trimming shortened V by 1 base and J by 0 bases, and 11 bases separated the two germline ends. Germline V gene sequence: CDR1 SGHTA, CDR2 FQGTGA. The CDR3 consists of 16 residues.

This chain joins TRBV11-2 and TRBJ2-7; 12 bases are a match to TRBD2. Germline loops: CDR1 SGHAT, CDR2 FQNNGV. The CDR3 totals 18 residues. V trimming: 2 bases; J trimming: 4 bases; junction bases outside the gene matches: 12. The CDR3 coding sequence is TGTGCCAGCAGCTTAACCCCGCGACTAGCGGGAGTGCCGTACGAGCAGTACTTC. It yields the protein CASSLTPRLAGVPYEQYF.

J is TRBJ2-7 and V is TRBV9; 7 bases match TRBD1. CDR1 and CDR2 (germline): SGDLS, YYNGEE. There are 14 residues in the CDR3. Germline trimming cut 5 bases from V and 3 bases from J; bases unmatched to any gene: 8. Written as DNA, the CDR3 is TGTGCCAGCAGTGACAGGGCCATCAGCTACGAGCAGTACTTC. Its translation is CASSDRAISYEQYF.

The chain uses TRBV11-2 and TRBJ1-5, with TRBD1 identical over 8 bases. Germline V gene sequence: CDR1 SGHAT, CDR2 FQNNGV. Trimming removed 0 bases from V and 2 bases from J; junction bases left unmatched: 0. This CDR3 contains 15 residues. For the CDR3, the DNA is TGTGCCAGCAGCTTAGAACAGGGGGGCAATCAGCCCCAGCATTTT. This translates into CASSLEQGGNQPQHF.

The V gene is TRBV20-1, the J gene TRBJ1-1, with D tentatively TRBD1 (5 bases). Trimming pared 5 bases from V and 1 base from J, leaving 5 bases between. The CDR3 consists of 11 residues. Germline CDR1 reads DFQATT; CDR2 reads SNEGSKA (reference sequence). The CDR3 region has the DNA TGCAGTGCTGGACAGAACACTGAAGCTTTCTTT. This translates into CSAGQNTEAFF.

The CDR3 protein is CASSPGVGGVSGSYEQYF. The CDR3 DNA follows: TGTGCCAGCAGCCCCGGTGTGGGTGGAGTGTCTGGCTCCTACGAGCAGTACTTC. The rearrangement links TRBV7-2 to TRBJ2-7; D remains unclear. The CDR3 covers 18 residues. Germline lookup yields CDR1 SGHTA and CDR2 FQGNSA. Trimming took off 5 bases at V and 0 bases at J, with 23 bases between the two ends.

The chain carries TRBV4-3 and TRBJ2-7, with 7 bases matching TRBD2. Germline-derived CDR1 and CDR2 are LGHNA and YSLEER. The CDR3 spans 17 residues. J lost 2 bases, V lost 0 bases, and 10 bases had no gene match. The CDR3 reads CASSQDPPTGGTYEQYF. The CDR3 DNA sequence: TGCGCCAGCAGCCAAGATCCCCCTACGGGAGGAACCTACGAGCAGTACTTC.

The chain has TRBV5-1 and TRBJ1-4; D is possibly TRBD1 (6 bases). Trimming removed 0 bases from V and 5 bases from J, with 17 bases in between. Germline assignment: CDR1 SGHRS and CDR2 YFSETQ. The CDR3 totals 17 residues. DNA for the CDR3: TGCGCCAGCAGCTTGGGGGTATTGACAGGCACCAATGAAAAACTGTTTTTT. This gives the protein CASSLGVLTGTNEKLFF.

The J gene is TRBJ2-1, the V gene TRBV5-1, with a tentative D call TRBD2 (5 bases). The CDR3 spans 17 residues. V lost 2 bases and J 6 bases, leaving 21 bases between the germline ends. CDR1 and CDR2 (germline): SGHRS, YFSETQ. The CDR3 is CASSFHNGGGPTNEQFF. The CDR3 coding sequence is TGCGCCAGCAGCTTTCACAACGGCGGCGGGCCTACCAATGAGCAGTTCTTC. The complete variable domain, with remaining parts taken from reference TRBV5-1 and TRBJ2-1, reads KAGVTQTPRYLIKTRGQQVTLSCSPISGHRSVSWYQQTPGQGLQFLFEYFSETQRNKGNFPGRFSGRQFSNSRSEMNVSTLELGDSALYLCASSFHNGGGPTNEQFFGPGTRLTVL.

The table lists this clone with a count of one. For the CDR3, the DNA is TGCGCCAGCAGCCTAAAACAGGGGGCCTACGAGCAGTACTTC. It yields the protein CASSLKQGAYEQYF. The chain carries TRBV4-1 and TRBJ2-5; 8 bases align to TRBD1. The end of the DNA is better explained by TRBJ2-7, so the J call may be wrong. The CDR3 is 14 residues long. The germline gives CDR1 MGHRA, CDR2 YSYEKL.

The chain recombines TRBV6-6 with TRBJ1-1; D gene uncertain. V was cut by 7 bases and J by 0 bases, with 6 bases left in between. This CDR3 is 12 amino acids long. Germline CDR1 is MNHNY and CDR2 is SVGAGI (reference sequence). The CDR3 spells CASTGLNTEAFF. The CDR3 region has the DNA TGTGCCAGCACAGGCCTGAACACTGAAGCTTTCTTT.

This clone was observed a single time. The genes are TRBV9 and TRBJ1-4; 7 bases align to TRBD1. V lost 3 bases to trimming and J lost 8 bases; unmatched junction nucleotides: 10. This CDR3 contains 15 residues. Per the germline V gene, CDR1 is SGDLS and CDR2 is YYNGEE. Here the CDR3 reads CASSAPTGIGEKLFF. The CDR3 nucleotides are TGTGCCAGCAGCGCCCCGACAGGGATCGGAGAAAAACTGTTTTTT.

The genes are TRBV7-2 and TRBJ1-2; a weak D match, TRBD1 (6 bases). This CDR3 is 17 amino acids long. V lost 1 base, J lost 0 bases, and 15 bases lay in between. Per the germline V gene, CDR1 is SGHTA and CDR2 is FQGNSA. This CDR3 is CASSLGYGGPSNYGYTF. For the CDR3, the DNA is TGTGCCAGCAGCTTAGGGTACGGGGGGCCGTCTAACTATGGCTACACCTTC. Using reference TRBV7-2 and TRBJ1-2 for the parts outside the CDR3, the full variable domain is GAGVSQSPSNKVTEKGKDVELRCDPISGHTALYWYRQSLGQGLEFLIYFQGNSAPDKSGLPSDRFSAERTGGSVSTLTIQRTQQEDSAVYLCASSLGYGGPSNYGYTFGSGTRLTVV.

The chain is built from TRBV11-2 and TRBJ1-3, with D possibly matching TRBD1 (5 bases). V was shortened by 3 bases and J by 2 bases, with 14 bases between the two germline ends. CDR1 is SGHAT, CDR2 FQNNGV, per germline. This CDR3 has 16 amino acids. The DNA for the CDR3 is TGTGCCAGCAGCTTGAACCCCCAGGGTACTGGAAACACCATATATTTT. It yields the protein CASSLNPQGTGNTIYF.

The rearrangement uses TRBV10-2 and TRBJ1-1; D unclear. The CDR3 spans 13 residues. V was pared by 5 bases and J by 0 bases, with 7 bases between. CDR1 is WSHSY, CDR2 SAAADI, per germline. DNA for the CDR3: TGCGCCAGCAGTACTCCGGTGAACACTGAAGCTTTCTTT. It is translated as CASSTPVNTEAFF.

J is TRBJ2-1 and V is TRBV19, with TRBD1 matching 9 bases. The junction had 3 bases not matched to a gene; V was cut back by 3 bases and J by 3 bases. Per germline, CDR1 LNHDA and CDR2 SQIVND (reference sequence). This CDR3 has 15 amino acids. CDR3 in DNA: TGTGCCAGTAGTATGTGGACAGGGGTCTACAATGAGCAGTTCTTC. This encodes CASSMWTGVYNEQFF.

Concerning this clone: A read error may account for a junction end that differs from germline. V and J are TRBV27 and TRBJ1-4; 8 bases line up with TRBD1. The CDR3 is 15 residues long. Germline V CDR1 and CDR2: MNHEY, SMNVEV (reference sequence). The CDR3 reads CDSSARQGRDEKLFF. The CDR3 DNA is TGTGACAGCAGTGCTCGACAGGGGAGGGATGAAAAACTGTTTTTT.

The chain links TRBV18 to TRBJ1-1; 7 bases line up with TRBD1. The V segment lost 6 bases and the J segment 4 bases; nucleotides outside the gene matches: 5. Germline CDR1 is KGHSH and CDR2 is LQKENI. The CDR3 totals 13 residues. The CDR3 region has the DNA TGTGCCAGCTCTCGAGAGGGGGCCACTGAAGCTTTCTTT. Translating it yields CASSREGATEAFF.

This clone has a handful of counts. The chain combines TRBV6-9 with TRBJ2-7; 8 bases are a match to TRBD1. CDR3 length: 15 residues. Germline values: CDR1 MNHGY, CDR2 SVAAGI. The J segment lost 4 bases and the V segment lost 5 bases, leaving 10 bases of the junction unmatched. The CDR3 region is CASSHYDRGAYEQYF. Here the CDR3 DNA reads TGTGCCAGCAGTCATTACGACAGGGGTGCGTACGAGCAGTACTTC.

For the CDR3, the DNA is TGTGCCAGCAGCATCGGGACTAGCGGACCCTACGAGCAGTACTTC. It is translated as CASSIGTSGPYEQYF. The genes are TRBV7-2 and TRBJ2-7; 11 positions agree with TRBD2. V was clipped by 5 bases and J by 2 bases; unmatched bases: 5. The CDR3 is made up of 15 amino acids. The germline CDR1 and CDR2 sequences are SGHTA and FQGNSA.

This chain connects TRBV5-4 to TRBJ2-5, with 7 bases identical to TRBD2. The CDR3 has 12 residues. Trimming at V came to 3 bases and at J to 5 bases, leaving 1 base not matched to a gene. From germline, CDR1 is SGHNT and CDR2 YYREEE (reference sequence). The CDR3 DNA reads TGTGCCAGCAGCTGGGGGGGGGAGACCCAGTACTTC. Translated: CASSWGGETQYF.

In DNA, the CDR3 is TGTGCCAGCAGCGAGCAGGGGGCTCTCACCGGGGAGCTGTTTTTT. This codes for CASSEQGALTGELFF. The chain is built from TRBV14 and TRBJ2-2; TRBD1 aligns across 8 bases. Germline CDR1 is SGHDN and CDR2 is FVKESK. The CDR3 runs 15 residues. The V gene end was trimmed by 5 bases and the J gene end by 4 bases; junction bases not matched to a gene: 6.

Worth noting for this clone: Its ends do not fully match the called genes, so a read error is possible. This rearrangement joins TRBV4-2 to TRBJ2-7, with a possible D match to TRBD2 (6 bases). The CDR3 is made up of 13 amino acids. From germline, CDR1 is LGHNA and CDR2 YNFKEQ. The CDR3 protein is CASSPHLAGTVSF. CDR3 in DNA: TGTGCCAGCAGCCCGCACCTGGCGGGAACCGTTTCCTTC.